In its sample, the clone carrying this T cell receptor (beta chain) was seen many times. Its cognate antigen is unknown. In TCRdb, the 5' RACE reads were re-called with MiXCR into one record per CDR3 protein. Altogether 210,000 or so distinct CDR3 sequences are present, more than 25% being singletons, with the ten largest covering less than 8.5%. The length of the CDR3 is 14 residues. The J segment lost 4 bases and the V segment lost 2 bases, leaving 2 bases of the junction unmatched. Germline V gives CDR1 MNHEY, CDR2 SVGAGI. This sample stems from a study of CD8 T cells in ankylosing spondylitis. General study results and limits: Enrichment of disease-linked clones was reportedly significant in matched ankylosing spondylitis synovial fluid.

Input material: blood, either unsorted or a sorted T cell fraction (not recorded which). V usage is TRBV6-5 and J usage is TRBJ2-7, with 10 bases aligning to TRBD2. The clonotype comes from a male donor with ankylosing spondylitis or in good health (not recorded which). The CDR3 loop reads CASSYQREGYEQYF. DNA for the CDR3: TGTGCCAGCAGTTACCAGCGGGAGGGTTACGAGCAGTACTTC.